The clone carrying this T cell receptor (beta chain) was detected only a few times. This entry is derived from a study of blood T cell repertoires in COVID-19. For the study at large: Sites in the United States, Italy and Spain provided acute and convalescent COVID-19 samples. In each case, the material was cDNA or gDNA derived from T cells, B-cell-depleted T cells, or PBMCs.

Per the original data handling: Scientists estimated how many nucleated cells there were by amplifying reference gene primers. Assay: immunoSEQ multiplex PCR; the TCRdb copy retains only in-frame clones and omits some. D and trimming were read from the DNA, whereas the V and J calls and clone size are those reported in that table. The table lists some 71,000 clones, 81% of them singletons, with roughly 0.83% in the top ten. Trimming cost V 1 base and J 6 bases; bases outside gene matches: 2. CDR1 is SGHAT and CDR2 is FQNNGV in the germline V gene. CDR3 length: 15 amino acids. The sequence derives from a woman aged 70-85 years with acute or convalescent COVID-19. This rearrangement joins TRBV11-2 to TRBJ2-1; TRBD1 matches 11 bases. Sequenced sample: peripheral blood. In DNA form, the CDR3 reads TGTGCCAGCAGCTTAGGGACAGGGGGCTCCAATGAGCAGTTCTTC. This gives the protein CASSLGTGGSNEQFF.